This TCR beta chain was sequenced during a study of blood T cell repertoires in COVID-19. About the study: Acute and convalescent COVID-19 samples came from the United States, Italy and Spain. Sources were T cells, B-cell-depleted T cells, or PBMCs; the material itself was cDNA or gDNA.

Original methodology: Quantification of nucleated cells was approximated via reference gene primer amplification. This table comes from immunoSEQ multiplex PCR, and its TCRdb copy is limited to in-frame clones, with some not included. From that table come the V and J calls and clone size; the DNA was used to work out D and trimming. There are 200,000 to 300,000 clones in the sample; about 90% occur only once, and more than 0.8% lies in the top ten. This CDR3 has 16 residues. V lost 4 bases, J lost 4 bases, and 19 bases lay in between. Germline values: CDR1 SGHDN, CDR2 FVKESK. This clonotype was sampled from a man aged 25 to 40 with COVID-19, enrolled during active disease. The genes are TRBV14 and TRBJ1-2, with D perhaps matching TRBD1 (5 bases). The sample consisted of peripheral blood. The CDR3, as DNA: TGTGCCAGCAGCCGGTTTACCCTCCAGGGTACCTATGGCTACACCTTC. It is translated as CASSRFTLQGTYGYTF.